The source of this T cell receptor (beta chain) is a study of T cells in localized non-small cell lung cancer. Study-wide findings and caveats: Adjacent lung held a median around 60 of the top 100 tumor clones. Longer overall survival accompanied higher blood T cell density.

With respect to this clone: Antigen unknown.

The data were produced by immunoSEQ multiplex PCR, yet TCRdb's version contains in-frame clones alone and is incomplete. The sample contains some 13,000 clones, about four fifths of which appear only once. The CDR3 sequence is 17 residues long. Material: peripheral blood, obtained before any cancer treatment. This clonotype was sampled from a male donor older than 55 with stage I squamous cell lung carcinoma. The rearrangement joins TRBV21-1 to TRBJ2-7; TRBD1, the D gene given by the table, was not confirmed from the DNA. TRBV21-1 represents a pseudogene. The CDR3 here is CASSKEGHQGAVYEQYF. CDR3 bases: TGTGCCAGCAGCAAAGAGGGCCACCAGGGGGCGGTCTACGAGCAGTACTTC.